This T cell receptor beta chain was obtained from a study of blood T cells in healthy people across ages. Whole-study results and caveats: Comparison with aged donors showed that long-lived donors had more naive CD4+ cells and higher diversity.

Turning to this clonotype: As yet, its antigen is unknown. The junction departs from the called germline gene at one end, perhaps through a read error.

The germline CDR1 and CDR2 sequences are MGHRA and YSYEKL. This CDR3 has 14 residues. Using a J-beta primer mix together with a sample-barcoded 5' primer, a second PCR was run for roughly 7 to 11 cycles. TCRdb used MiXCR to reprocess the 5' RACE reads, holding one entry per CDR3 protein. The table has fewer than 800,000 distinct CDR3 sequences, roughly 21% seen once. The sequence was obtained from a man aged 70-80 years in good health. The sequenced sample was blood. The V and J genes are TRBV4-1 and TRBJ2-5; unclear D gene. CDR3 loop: CANSQWSGQETQYF. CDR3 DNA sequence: TGCGCCAACAGCCAATGGAGTGGACAAGAGACCCAGTACTTC.